The 2 T cell receptor beta chains below come from one sample, sequenced in a study of cytotoxic CD8 clonotypes in ibrutinib-treated CLL. This table comes from immunoSEQ multiplex PCR, and its TCRdb copy is limited to in-frame clones, with some not included. The data hold fewer than 85,000 clones, with 70% to 80% observed a single time. Sequencing used PBMCs, obtained after 12 months of ibrutinib treatment. These receptor sequences come from a human donor with chronic lymphocytic leukemia.

V usage is TRBV6-5 and J usage is TRBJ1-5; D is unresolved. The CDR3 runs 13 residues. Germline CDR1 reads MNHEY; CDR2 reads SVGAGI. The V end was cut by 0 bases, the J end by 4 bases, with 4 bases between. CDR3 loop: CASSYSANQPQHF. CDR3 bases: TGTGCCAGCAGTTACTCGGCGAATCAGCCCCAGCATTTT.

This clone was seen only a few times. The chain links TRBV7-2 to TRBJ2-1; D could derive from TRBD1 or TRBD2 (6 bases each). The germline CDR1 and CDR2 sequences are SGHTA and FQGNSA. The CDR3 is made up of 15 amino acids. Deletions cut 5 bases from V and 6 bases from J, with 17 bases between. Here the CDR3 DNA reads TGTGCCAGCAGCCCCACCCCGGGGGCCTTCAATGAGCAGTTCTTC. It codes for CASSPTPGAFNEQFF.